This paragraph covers one T cell receptor (beta chain) sequence. Its antigen remains unidentified. Trimming left V 3 bases short and J 3 bases short, with 11 bases between. This CDR3 has 15 amino acids. Germline-derived CDR1 and CDR2 are SEHNR and FQNEAQ (reference sequence). This table comes from immunoSEQ multiplex PCR, and its TCRdb copy is limited to in-frame clones, with some not included. The sample contains under 85,000 clones, 80% to 90% of which appear only once. This record belongs to a study of OX40 agonist ivuxolimab in advanced cancers. Study conclusions and caveats: With doses of 0.1 to 3.0 mg/kg, CD4+ and CD8+ blood T cells had undergone clonal expansion by week 6.

The chain carries TRBV7-9 and TRBJ2-2; possible D gene TRBD2, 5 bases. Sequenced material: CD4+ or CD8+ T cells sorted from blood, taken in a trial of the OX40 agonist ivuxolimab. The sequence was collected from an adult with an advanced solid tumor such as melanoma, head and neck, liver or kidney cancer. CDR3 sequence reads: CASSLGIGDTGELFF. The CDR3 DNA reads as TGTGCCAGCAGCTTGGGAATCGGGGACACCGGGGAGCTGTTTTTT.